This T cell receptor (beta chain) was sequenced for a study of blood T cells in healthy people across ages. Study outcomes and limitations: Higher diversity and more naive CD4+ cells were features of long-lived donors, compared to aged donors.

PBMCs numbering at least 7 million were isolated per sample. A J-beta primer mix and a sample-barcoded 5' primer were used in a second PCR of roughly 7 to 12 cycles. MiXCR, run by TCRdb on the 5' RACE reads, gives a single entry per CDR3 protein. The sample includes 1.6 million or so distinct CDR3 sequences, about 31% seen only once; the top ten take about 11%. V lost 2 bases to trimming and J lost 5 bases, with 12 bases between them. Germline V gene sequence: CDR1 SQVTM, CDR2 ANQGSEA. The CDR3 is 13 residues long. This clonotype has only a few counts. What it binds is not known. The material sequenced was blood. This TCR came from a woman aged 25 to 45 in good health. The rearrangement joins TRBV29-1 to TRBJ1-1; weak D call: TRBD1 (5 bases). CDR3 in DNA: TGCAGCGTTGAATTTGGGGGTCGGACTGAAGCTTTCTTT. It translates to CSVEFGGRTEAFF.